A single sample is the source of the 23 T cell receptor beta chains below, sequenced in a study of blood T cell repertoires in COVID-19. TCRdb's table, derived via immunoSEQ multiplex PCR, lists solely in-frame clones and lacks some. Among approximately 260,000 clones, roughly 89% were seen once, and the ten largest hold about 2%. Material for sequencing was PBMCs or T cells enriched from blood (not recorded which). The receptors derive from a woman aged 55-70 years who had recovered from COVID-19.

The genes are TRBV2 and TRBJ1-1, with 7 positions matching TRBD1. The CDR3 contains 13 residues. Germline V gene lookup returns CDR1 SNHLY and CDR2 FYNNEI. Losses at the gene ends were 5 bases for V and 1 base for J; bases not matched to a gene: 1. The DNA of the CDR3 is TGTGCCAGCAGTAGGGGGCGGAACACTGAAGCTTTCTTT. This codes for CASSRGRNTEAFF.

The CDR3 DNA is TGCGCCAGCAGCTCGAACCCGGGAACCGGGGAGCTGTTTTTT. Translating it yields CASSSNPGTGELFF. The chain joins TRBV5-1 to TRBJ2-2; TRBD2 is a possible D gene (5 bases). From germline, CDR1 is SGHRS and CDR2 YFSETQ. The CDR3 totals 14 residues. V gave up 3 bases and J gave up 5 bases, with 11 bases separating them.

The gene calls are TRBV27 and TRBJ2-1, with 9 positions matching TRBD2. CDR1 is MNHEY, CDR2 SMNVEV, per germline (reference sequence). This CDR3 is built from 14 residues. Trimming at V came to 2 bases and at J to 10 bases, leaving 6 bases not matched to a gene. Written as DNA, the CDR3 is TGTGCCAGCAGTTTAGGCGGGGGGGCGAGGGAGCAGTTCTTC. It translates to CASSLGGGAREQFF.

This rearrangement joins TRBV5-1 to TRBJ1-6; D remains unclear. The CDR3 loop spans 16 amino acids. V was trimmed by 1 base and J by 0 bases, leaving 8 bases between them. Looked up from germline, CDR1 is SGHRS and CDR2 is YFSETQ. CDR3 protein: CASSLFGSSYNSPLHF. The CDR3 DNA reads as TGCGCCAGCAGCTTGTTTGGGAGCTCCTATAATTCACCCCTCCACTTT.

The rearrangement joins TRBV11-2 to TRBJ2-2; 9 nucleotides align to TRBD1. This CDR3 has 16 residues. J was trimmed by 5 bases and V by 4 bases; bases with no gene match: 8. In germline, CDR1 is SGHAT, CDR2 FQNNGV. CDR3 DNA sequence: TGTGCCAGCAGCTGGGCACAGGGGGCCGGAACCGGGGAGCTGTTTTTT. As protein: CASSWAQGAGTGELFF.

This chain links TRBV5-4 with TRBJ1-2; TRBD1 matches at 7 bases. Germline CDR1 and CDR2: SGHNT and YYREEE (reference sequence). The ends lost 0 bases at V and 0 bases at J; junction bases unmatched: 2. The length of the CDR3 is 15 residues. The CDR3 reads CASSLEGTANYGYTF. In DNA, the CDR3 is TGTGCCAGCAGCTTGGAGGGGACAGCTAACTATGGCTACACCTTC.

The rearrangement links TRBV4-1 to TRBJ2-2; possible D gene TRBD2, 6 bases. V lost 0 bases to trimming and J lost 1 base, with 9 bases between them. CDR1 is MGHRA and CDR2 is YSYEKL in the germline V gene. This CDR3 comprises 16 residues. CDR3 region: CASSQDGRGNTGELFF. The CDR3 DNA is TGCGCCAGCAGCCAAGATGGGCGGGGGAACACCGGGGAGCTGTTTTTT.

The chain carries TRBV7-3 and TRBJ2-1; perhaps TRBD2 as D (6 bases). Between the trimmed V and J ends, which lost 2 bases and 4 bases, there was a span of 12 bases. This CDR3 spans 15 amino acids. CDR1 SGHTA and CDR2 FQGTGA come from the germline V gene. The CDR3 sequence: CASSLGGLEYNEQFF. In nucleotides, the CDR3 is TGTGCCAGCAGCTTAGGGGGACTCGAATACAATGAGCAGTTCTTC.

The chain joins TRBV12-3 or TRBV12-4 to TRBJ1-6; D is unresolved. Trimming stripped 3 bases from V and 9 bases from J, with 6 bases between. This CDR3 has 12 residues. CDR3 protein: CASSFSSSPLHF. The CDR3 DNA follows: TGTGCCAGCAGTTTCTCTTCTTCACCCCTCCACTTT.

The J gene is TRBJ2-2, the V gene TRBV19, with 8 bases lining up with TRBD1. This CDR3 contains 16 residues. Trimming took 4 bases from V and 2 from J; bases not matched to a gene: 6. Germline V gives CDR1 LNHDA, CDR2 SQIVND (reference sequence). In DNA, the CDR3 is TGTGCCAGTAGTAGTACCGGGACAGGAAACACCGGGGAGCTGTTTTTT. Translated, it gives CASSSTGTGNTGELFF.

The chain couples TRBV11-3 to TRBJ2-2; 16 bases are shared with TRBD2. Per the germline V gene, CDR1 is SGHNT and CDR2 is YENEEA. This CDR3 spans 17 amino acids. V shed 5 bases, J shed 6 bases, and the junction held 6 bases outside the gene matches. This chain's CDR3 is CASSPGLAGGPPGELFF. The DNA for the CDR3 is TGTGCCAGCAGCCCGGGACTAGCGGGAGGGCCTCCCGGGGAGCTGTTTTTT.

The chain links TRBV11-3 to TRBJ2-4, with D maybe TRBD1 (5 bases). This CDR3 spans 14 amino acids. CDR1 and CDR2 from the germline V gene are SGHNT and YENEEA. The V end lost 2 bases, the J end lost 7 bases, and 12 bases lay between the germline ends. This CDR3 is CASSLLQGNNIQYF. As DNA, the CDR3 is TGTGCCAGCAGCTTACTGCAGGGTAACAACATTCAGTACTTC.

Written as DNA, the CDR3 is TGCGCCAGCAGCCAACCAGGCCGGGACAGGAACTACAATGAGCAGTTCTTC. This gives the protein CASSQPGRDRNYNEQFF. The genes are TRBV4-1 and TRBJ2-1; the match to TRBD1 covers 8 bases. Germline V gene lookup returns CDR1 MGHRA and CDR2 YSYEKL. V gave up 2 bases and J gave up 3 bases; unmatched junction bases: 9. The CDR3 spans 17 residues.

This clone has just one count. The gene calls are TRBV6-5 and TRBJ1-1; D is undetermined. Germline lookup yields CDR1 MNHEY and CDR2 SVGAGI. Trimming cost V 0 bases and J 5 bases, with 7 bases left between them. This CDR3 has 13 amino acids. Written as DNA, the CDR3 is TGTGCCAGCAGTTACTCGAGGTGGACTGAAGCTTTCTTT. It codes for CASSYSRWTEAFF.

This CDR3 is CASRRLAEETQYF. In nucleotides, the CDR3 is TGTGCCAGCAGAAGACTAGCGGAAGAGACCCAGTACTTC. The rearrangement links TRBV2 to TRBJ2-5; 9 nucleotides line up with TRBD2. V was clipped by 6 bases and J by 3 bases; unmatched bases: 2. The CDR3 loop spans 13 amino acids. Germline loops: CDR1 SNHLY, CDR2 FYNNEI.

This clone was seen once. In DNA, the CDR3 is TGTGCCAGCAGCTCCCTGACCGGGACAGGGGGCGGAGAAGCTTTCTTT. Translation gives CASSSLTGTGGGEAFF. This chain connects TRBV11-1 to TRBJ1-1; 12 positions agree with TRBD1. The CDR3 is made up of 16 amino acids. V trimming: 4 bases; J trimming: 8 bases; junction bases outside the gene matches: 11. Per germline, CDR1 SGHAT and CDR2 FQDESV (reference sequence).

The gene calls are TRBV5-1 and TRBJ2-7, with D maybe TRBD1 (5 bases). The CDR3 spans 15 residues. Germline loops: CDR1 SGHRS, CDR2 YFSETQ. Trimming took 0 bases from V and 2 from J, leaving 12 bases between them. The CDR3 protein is CASSLGQLSTYEQYF. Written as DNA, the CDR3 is TGCGCCAGCAGCTTGGGACAGCTGAGCACCTACGAGCAGTACTTC.

The CDR3 protein is CASSSVWETQYF. The DNA for the CDR3 is TGTGCCAGCAGCTCGGTATGGGAGACCCAGTACTTC. The chain carries TRBV11-3 and TRBJ2-5; D remains unclear. V dropped 4 bases and J dropped 5 bases, with 8 bases sitting between them. Germline-derived CDR1 and CDR2 are SGHNT and YENEEA. This CDR3 comprises 12 residues.

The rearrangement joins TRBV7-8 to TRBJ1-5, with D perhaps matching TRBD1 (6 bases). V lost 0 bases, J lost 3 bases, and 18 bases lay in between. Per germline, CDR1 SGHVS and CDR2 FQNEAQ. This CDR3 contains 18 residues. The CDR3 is CASSLAFSSGQDNQPQHF. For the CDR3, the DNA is TGTGCCAGCAGCTTAGCGTTCTCGTCGGGACAAGACAATCAGCCCCAGCATTTT.

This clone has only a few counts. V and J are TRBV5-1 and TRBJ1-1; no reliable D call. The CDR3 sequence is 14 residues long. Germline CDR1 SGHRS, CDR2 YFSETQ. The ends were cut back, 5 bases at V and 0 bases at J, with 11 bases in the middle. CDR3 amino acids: CASRLTWVNTEAFF. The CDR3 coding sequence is TGCGCCAGCAGACTAACATGGGTGAACACTGAAGCTTTCTTT.

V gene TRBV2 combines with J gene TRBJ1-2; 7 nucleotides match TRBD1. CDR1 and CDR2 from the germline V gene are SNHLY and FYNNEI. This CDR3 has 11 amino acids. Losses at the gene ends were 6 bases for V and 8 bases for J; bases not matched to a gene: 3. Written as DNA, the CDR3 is TGTGCCAGCAGGAGGACAGGCGGCTACACCTTC. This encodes CASRRTGGYTF.

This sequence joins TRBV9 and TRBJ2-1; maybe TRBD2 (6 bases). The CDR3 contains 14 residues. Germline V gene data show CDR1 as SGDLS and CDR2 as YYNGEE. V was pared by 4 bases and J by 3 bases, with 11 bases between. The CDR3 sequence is CASSLGTRYNEQFF. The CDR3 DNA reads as TGTGCCAGCAGCCTCGGGACTCGCTACAATGAGCAGTTCTTC.

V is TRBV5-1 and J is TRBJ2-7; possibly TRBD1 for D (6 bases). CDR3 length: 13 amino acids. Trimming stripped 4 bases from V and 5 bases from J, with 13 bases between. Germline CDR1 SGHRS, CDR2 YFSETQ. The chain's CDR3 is CASSVQDRNEQYF. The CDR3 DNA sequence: TGCGCCAGCAGCGTTCAGGACAGAAACGAGCAGTACTTC. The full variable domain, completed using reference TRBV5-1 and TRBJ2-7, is KAGVTQTPRYLIKTRGQQVTLSCSPISGHRSVSWYQQTPGQGLQFLFEYFSETQRNKGNFPGRFSGRQFSNSRSEMNVSTLELGDSALYLCASSVQDRNEQYFGPGTRLTVT.